This is a list of T cell receptor beta chains from one sample in a study of cytomegalovirus exposure and HLA in healthy donors. Data came from immunoSEQ multiplex PCR; TCRdb stores just in-frame clones and leaves some out. In the table there are around 100,000 clones, roughly 70% of which are singletons. The sample comprised PBMCs. The receptors shown here come from a woman between 25 and 40 years old in good health and CMV-seronegative. Both conserved end residues are part of each CDR3. Fields, in order: J gene, CDR3 length, V gene, CDR3 protein.

TRBJ1-1	17	TRBV7-9	CSSSLEGVGQMKTEAFF
TRBJ2-1	15	TRBV7-9	CASSSRTGVANEQFF
TRBJ2-7	14	TRBV7-9	CASSLTRGGGEQYF
TRBJ2-7	15	TRBV5-1	CASSLGAGVIYEQYF
TRBJ1-2	13	TRBV6-1	CASRITVNYGYTF
TRBJ1-2	13	TRBV7-6	CASSDRGSYGYTF
TRBJ1-1	12	TRBV13	CASSQPDSRAFF
TRBJ2-5	13	TRBV7-9	CASSLGGWETQYF
TRBJ2-5	16	TRBV27	CASSPRLAGGQETQYF
TRBJ1-1	15	TRBV11-2	CASSLDSSTNTEAFF
TRBJ1-2	16	TRBV19	CASAPRTGPVSYGYTF
TRBJ2-2	14	TRBV29-1	CSVETVANTGELFF
TRBJ2-1	12	TRBV5-1	CASGQGYNEQFF
TRBJ2-7	12	TRBV5-4	CASSLASYEQYF
TRBJ2-7	13	TRBV30	CAWSRTSGSQQYF
TRBJ1-5	15	TRBV7-2	CASSRRVGGIQPQHF
TRBJ2-7	14	TRBV5-1	CASSMAGRTYEQYF
TRBJ2-7	14	TRBV4-2	CASSQERTAYEQYF
TRBJ2-2	12	TRBV11-3	CASSTQGGELFF
TRBJ2-1	16	TRBV5-8	CASSQPDRGGYNEQFF
TRBJ1-2	13	TRBV16	CASVDRFNYGYTF
TRBJ2-7	12	TRBV29-1	CSVVTGWDEQYF
TRBJ1-2	12	TRBV5-1	CASSDRGYGYTF
TRBJ2-3	17	TRBV5-8	CASSSSLRQFLTDTQYF
TRBJ2-1	11	TRBV2	CASSGRAEQFF
TRBJ2-3	14	TRBV10-3	CAISARTGDDTQYF
TRBJ1-2	14	TRBV11-1	CASSFDRAGDGYTF
TRBJ2-6	17	TRBV5-4	CASSTDRDRSGANVLTF
TRBJ2-1	13	TRBV9	CASSSGQHNEQFF
TRBJ2-7	14	TRBV30	CAWSSTVSSYEQYF
.	13	TRBV5-4	CASSAKDRYEQYF
TRBJ2-1	15	TRBV10-3	CAISPLAGGSNEQFF
TRBJ2-7	15	TRBV4-3	CASSQDPASSYEQYF
TRBJ2-3	14	TRBV2	CASKHTDSTDTQYF